This is a list of T cell receptor beta chains from one sample in a study of T cells in Graves' hyperthyroidism and ophthalmopathy. MiXCR was run by TCRdb on the multiplex PCR reads, yielding one entry per CDR3 protein. Of roughly 260,000 distinct CDR3 sequences in the sample, 13% to 15% were seen once. Sequenced material: blood. The receptors were sampled from a woman between 40 and 50 years old with Graves' hyperthyroidism that later progressed to Graves' ophthalmopathy. CDR3s include the opening cysteine and the closing phenylalanine or tryptophan. The order of the fields is D gene, clone size, V gene, J gene, CDR3 protein, CDR3 DNA. D genes are given only for firm matches. Not all rows give a size; the values are once, few, many and, for expanded clones, a class.

-	many	TRBV5-6	TRBJ1-1	CASSQTGGNTEAFF	TGTGCCAGCAGCCAAACCGGGGGGAACACTGAAGCTTTCTTT
-	many	TRBV25-1	TRBJ2-1	CASSEGGTVSYNEQFF	TGTGCCAGCAGTGAAGGGGGGACAGTCTCCTACAATGAGCAGTTCTTC
-	many	TRBV6-1	TRBJ1-2	CASSTRTASGYTF	TGTGCCAGCAGTACACGGACCGCCTCCGGCTACACCTTC
TRBD1	many	TRBV28	TRBJ2-2	CASSPIVDRANTGELFF	TGTGCCAGCAGTCCCATCGTCGACAGGGCGAACACCGGGGAGCTGTTTTTT
-	many	TRBV10-3	TRBJ1-5	CAISRLGGNQPQHF	TGTGCCATCAGTCGCCTTGGTGGCAATCAGCCCCAGCATTTT
-	-	TRBV12-3/TRBV12-4	TRBJ1-2	CASRQTGWGDYGYTF	TGTGCCAGCAGGCAGACAGGTTGGGGGGACTATGGCTACACCTTC
-	many	TRBV12-3/TRBV12-4	TRBJ1-5	CASSLAEDQPQHF	TGTGCCAGCAGTTTAGCCGAAGATCAGCCCCAGCATTTT
TRBD1	many	TRBV28	TRBJ2-1	CASSWTGVANNEQFF	TGTGCCAGCAGTTGGACAGGGGTGGCCAACAATGAGCAGTTCTTC
TRBD1	many	TRBV9	TRBJ1-1	CASSPRTGFNTEAFF	TGTGCCAGCAGCCCTCGGACAGGGTTTAACACTGAAGCTTTCTTT
TRBD1	-	TRBV4-1	TRBJ1-5	CASSLRGGRAVTQPQHF	TGCGCCAGCAGCCTCAGGGGGGGGCGCGCCGTCACACAGCCCCAGCATTTT
-	few	TRBV4-1	TRBJ2-7	CASSQGGVPYEQYF	TGCGCCAGCAGCCAAGGGGGGGTCCCCTACGAGCAGTACTTC
-	many	TRBV11-3	TRBJ1-1	CASSLVDTEAFF	TGTGCCAGCAGCTTGGTGGACACTGAAGCTTTCTTT
-	few	TRBV6-5	TRBJ2-7	CASSYSDEQYF	TGTGCCAGCAGTTACTCGGACGAGCAGTACTTC
TRBD2	many	TRBV6-6	TRBJ2-3	CASSYKVTSGYTDTQYF	TGTGCCAGCAGTTACAAAGTGACTAGCGGATACACAGATACGCAGTATTTT
-	-	TRBV3-1	TRBJ2-7	CASSHRDRPGYEQYF	TGTGCCAGCAGCCACAGGGACCGGCCGGGTTACGAGCAGTACTTC
-	-	TRBV9	TRBJ2-7	CASNPLGLAFYYEQYF	TGTGCCAGCAACCCACTGGGGCTAGCGTTTTACTACGAGCAGTACTTC
TRBD2	many	TRBV9	TRBJ2-3	CASSEPGTSGLRGSTDTQYF	TGTGCCAGCAGCGAACCCGGGACTAGCGGCTTACGCGGGAGCACAGATACGCAGTATTTT
TRBD2	many	TRBV5-1	TRBJ2-3	CASSWGTSGRASADTQYF	TGCGCCAGCAGCTGGGGGACTAGCGGGAGGGCCTCGGCAGATACGCAGTATTTT
TRBD1	many	TRBV9	TRBJ1-5	CASSATGVGQPQHF	TGTGCCAGCAGCGCAACAGGGGTTGGTCAGCCCCAGCATTTT
TRBD2	-	TRBV7-9	TRBJ2-7	CASSLALAGAEQYF	TGTGCCAGCAGCTTAGCCCTAGCGGGAGCCGAGCAGTACTTC
TRBD2	-	TRBV18	TRBJ2-5	CASSPTGSGREAQYF	TGTGCCAGCTCACCGACGGGATCAGGGAGGGAGGCCCAGTACTTC
-	many	TRBV10-1	TRBJ2-7	CASSDRVAAYEQYF	TGCGCCAGCAGTGACAGGGTGGCCGCCTACGAGCAGTACTTC
TRBD1	-	TRBV12-3/TRBV12-4	TRBJ1-6	CASRRTGDNSPLHF	TGTGCCAGCCGAAGGACAGGGGACAATTCACCCCTCCACTTT
-	many	TRBV13	TRBJ2-7	CASSLSGRSWNEQYF	TGTGCCAGCAGCTTATCCGGGAGAAGTTGGAACGAGCAGTACTTC
TRBD2	many	TRBV29-1	TRBJ2-1	CSLLGLAGLSYNEQFF	TGCAGCTTACTGGGCCTAGCGGGACTCTCCTACAATGAGCAGTTCTTC
-	many	TRBV25-1	TRBJ2-7	CASSKGPRSSYEQYF	TGTGCCAGCAGTAAGGGACCCCGCAGCTCCTACGAGCAGTACTTC
TRBD1	once	TRBV11-2	TRBJ2-1	CASSTQGKVSNEQFF	TGTGCCAGCAGCACACAGGGGAAAGTAAGCAATGAGCAGTTCTTC
-	few	TRBV27	TRBJ1-2	CASSLDGGWYGYTF	TGTGCCAGCAGTTTAGATGGGGGATGGTATGGCTACACCTTC
-	many	TRBV15	TRBJ2-3	CATSPIGAATDTQYF	TGTGCCACCAGCCCCATCGGGGCCGCCACAGATACGCAGTATTTT
-	many	TRBV2	TRBJ1-1	CASRKDSNMITEAFF	TGTGCCAGCAGGAAGGACTCGAACATGATCACTGAAGCTTTCTTT
TRBD2	many	TRBV10-3	TRBJ2-3	CAISSGTSGSGDTQYF	TGTGCCATCAGTTCCGGGACTAGCGGGAGCGGGGATACGCAGTATTTT
TRBD2	-	TRBV2	TRBJ2-1	CASSEIGGRALGDDNEQFF	TGTGCCAGCAGTGAAATTGGCGGGAGGGCCCTCGGAGACGACAATGAGCAGTTCTTC
-	few	TRBV19	TRBJ2-7	CASSLSSNSYEQYF	TGTGCCAGTAGTCTCTCTTCTAACTCCTACGAGCAGTACTTC
TRBD2	once	TRBV28	TRBJ2-1	CASSFGLAGGNSYDEQFF	TGTGCCAGCAGTTTTGGACTAGCGGGCGGCAACTCCTACGATGAGCAGTTCTTC
-	many	TRBV12-3/TRBV12-4	TRBJ1-2	CASSFSGDYGYTF	TGTGCCAGCAGTTTTTCCGGGGACTATGGCTACACCTTC
-	many	TRBV20-1	TRBJ2-2	CSARDRTIRGGELFF	TGCAGTGCTAGAGATAGGACGATACGTGGAGGGGAGCTGTTTTTT
TRBD2	many	TRBV29-1	TRBJ2-1	CSVEIPVAGVSNEQFF	TGCAGCGTTGAAATTCCCGTGGCGGGAGTTAGCAATGAGCAGTTCTTC
TRBD2	-	TRBV20-1	TRBJ2-7	CSARVSSSGREEQYF	TGCAGTGCTAGAGTCTCATCGAGCGGGAGAGAAGAGCAGTACTTC
-	many	TRBV6-5	TRBJ1-1	CASTKQLNTEAFF	TGTGCCAGCACCAAACAATTGAACACTGAAGCTTTCTTT
-	many	TRBV12-3/TRBV12-4	TRBJ2-3	CASSLGSPYDTQYF	TGTGCCAGCAGTTTGGGCAGCCCTTACGATACGCAGTATTTT
TRBD1	many	TRBV3-1	TRBJ2-7	CASSQVWTGQDEQYF	TGTGCCAGCAGCCAAGTGTGGACAGGGCAGGACGAGCAGTACTTC
-	once	TRBV27	TRBJ1-3	CASSQAGVTGNTVYF	TGTGCCAGCAGTCAGGCAGGGGTGACTGGAAACACCGTATACTTT
-	many	TRBV20-1	TRBJ2-4	CSARPPGLRNIQYF	TGCAGTGCTAGACCCCCAGGGTTGCGGAACATTCAGTACTTC
-	many	TRBV27	TRBJ2-3	CASSARRTDTQYF	TGTGCCAGCAGTGCCCGTAGGACCGATACGCAGTATTTT
-	many	TRBV10-3	TRBJ2-5	CAISESTKGRETQYF	TGTGCCATCAGTGAGTCGACGAAAGGGCGAGAGACCCAGTACTTC
-	-	TRBV30	TRBJ1-2	CAWRQIYGYTF	TGTGCCTGGAGGCAAATCTATGGCTACACCTTC
TRBD2	few	TRBV7-9	TRBJ2-1	CASSLYGLAGKSNEQFF	TGTGCCAGCAGCTTATATGGCCTAGCGGGAAAATCTAATGAGCAGTTCTTC
-	-	TRBV28	TRBJ2-7	CASITLEDGAYEQYF	TGTGCCAGCATCACTCTCGAGGACGGCGCCTACGAGCAGTACTTC
TRBD1	-	TRBV6-1	TRBJ2-2	CASTMGQGYTGELFF	TGTGCCAGCACGATGGGACAGGGATACACCGGGGAGCTGTTTTTT
-	few	TRBV3-1	TRBJ2-1	CANSRGPNEQFF	TGTGCCAACAGCAGGGGCCCGAATGAGCAGTTCTTC
-	-	TRBV6-1	TRBJ2-1	CATPRGNEQFF	TGTGCCACTCCAAGGGGGAATGAGCAGTTCTTC
-	many	TRBV27	TRBJ2-2	CASSFLFDREATGELFF	TGTGCCAGCAGTTTTCTATTCGACAGGGAGGCCACCGGGGAGCTGTTTTTT
TRBD2	many	TRBV11-2	TRBJ2-1	CASSLVRGRAPNEQFF	TGTGCCAGCAGCTTAGTCCGCGGGAGGGCCCCCAATGAGCAGTTCTTC